These 13 T cell receptor beta chains were sequenced from one sample in a study of CD8+ T cells in alopecia areata. The treatment is: oral pan-JAK inhibitor, 5-10 mg twice daily. RNA was extracted and reverse transcribed into cDNA as the sequencing template. The assay was immunoSEQ multiplex PCR, and TCRdb's table has in-frame clones only and misses some. The sample records roughly 200,000 clones, roughly 50% being singletons. The material sequenced was CD8+ T cells sorted from blood, taken at week 24, from a patient treated with tofacitinib. These receptors were obtained from a human donor with alopecia areata.

The rearrangement links TRBV7-9 to TRBJ2-7; perhaps TRBD2 as D (6 bases). The CDR3 runs to 14 residues. The germline V gene has CDR1 SEHNR and CDR2 FQNEAQ (reference sequence). Trimming stripped 1 base from V and 2 bases from J, with 9 bases between. In DNA, the CDR3 is TGTGCCAGCAGCTTAGTCGGGGGTGCCTACGAGCAGTACTTC. It yields the protein CASSLVGGAYEQYF.

The rearrangement joins TRBV6-5 to TRBJ2-1; 8 nucleotides match TRBD2. Germline V gives CDR1 MNHEY, CDR2 SVGAGI. The length of the CDR3 is 13 residues. V was clipped by 7 bases and J by 10 bases; unmatched bases: 9. The CDR3 reads CASNLKRGGEQFF. The CDR3 nucleotides are TGTGCCAGCAACCTCAAACGGGGGGGCGAGCAGTTCTTC.

The CDR3 sequence: CASSSNRVSHNEQFF. The DNA for the CDR3 is TGTGCCAGCAGCTCCAACAGGGTTAGCCACAATGAGCAGTTCTTC. This chain connects TRBV7-9 to TRBJ2-1; D possibly corresponds to TRBD1 (6 bases). The CDR3 loop spans 15 amino acids. Trimming removed 4 bases from V and 5 bases from J, with 15 bases in between. Germline V gene data show CDR1 as SEHNR and CDR2 as FQNEAQ (reference sequence).

This clone was detected once. The chain is built from TRBV29-1 and TRBJ1-2; 9 bases are shared with TRBD1. The V gene end was trimmed by 0 bases and the J gene end by 8 bases; junction bases not matched to a gene: 4. Germline V gives CDR1 SQVTM, CDR2 ANQGSEA. This CDR3 is 13 amino acids long. CDR3 coding DNA: TGCAGCGTTGAAGAAAGGGACAGGGTCGGCTACACCTTC. It is translated as CSVEERDRVGYTF.

This clone was counted a few times. The V and J genes are TRBV25-1 and TRBJ1-1; TRBD1 might be the D (5 bases). The germline V gene has CDR1 MGHDK and CDR2 SYGVNS. CDR3 length: 12 amino acids. Trimming took 2 bases from V and 11 from J, leaving 12 bases between them. CDR3 in amino acids: CASSEPQGDAFF. The CDR3 nucleotides are TGTGCCAGCAGTGAACCCCAGGGTGACGCTTTCTTT. The variable domain in full, completed from reference TRBV25-1 and TRBJ1-1, reads EADIYQTPRYLVIGTGKKITLECSQTMGHDKMYWYQQDPGMELHLIHYSYGVNSTEKGDLSSESTVSRIRTEHFPLTLESARPSHTSQYLCASSEPQGDAFFGQGTRLTVV.

Note on this clone: This sample also contains other DNA sequences that code for the same CDR3. The chain recombines TRBV9 with TRBJ2-5; TRBD1 might be the D (5 bases). Trimming cost V 0 bases and J 3 bases, with 6 bases left between them. CDR3 length: 13 amino acids. Germline assignment: CDR1 SGDLS and CDR2 YYNGEE. CDR3 amino acids: CASSVEGKETQYF. The CDR3 DNA is TGTGCCAGCAGCGTAGAGGGGAAAGAGACCCAGTACTTC.

The J gene is TRBJ1-1, the V gene TRBV6-6, with no clear D. There are 14 residues in the CDR3. CDR1 and CDR2 from the germline V gene are MNHNY and SVGAGI (reference sequence). V lost 0 bases to trimming and J lost 7 bases, with 12 bases between them. The CDR3 DNA reads as TGTGCCAGCAGTTACTCAGGGAGACTGGGTGAAGCTTTCTTT. This encodes CASSYSGRLGEAFF.

This clone has only one observation. J is TRBJ1-1 and V is TRBV30, with TRBD1 matching over 10 bases. The CDR3 loop spans 14 amino acids. V shed 5 bases and J 4 bases; nucleotides not matched to a gene: 7. Looked up from germline, CDR1 is GTSNPN and CDR2 is SVGIG (reference sequence). In DNA, the CDR3 is TGTGCCTGGGATCGGACAGGGGGTGCCACTGAAGCTTTCTTT. Amino acids: CAWDRTGGATEAFF. Full variable domain (rest looked up from reference TRBV30 and TRBJ1-1): SQTIHQWPATLVQPVGSPLSLECTVEGTSNPNLYWYRQAAGRGLQLLFYSVGIGQISSEVPQNLSASRPQDRQFILSSKKLLLSDSGFYLCAWDRTGGATEAFFGQGTRLTVV.

The gene calls are TRBV28 and TRBJ1-5; TRBD1 matches at 9 bases. Germline assignment: CDR1 MDHEN and CDR2 SYDVKM. The CDR3 loop spans 15 amino acids. V trimming: 5 bases; J trimming: 7 bases; junction bases outside the gene matches: 9. CDR3 residues: CASSPNRGLGQPQHF. In DNA, the CDR3 is TGTGCCAGCAGTCCCAACAGGGGGCTGGGACAGCCCCAGCATTTT. Variable domain in full (rest from reference TRBV28 and TRBJ1-5): DVKVTQSSRYLVKRTGEKVFLECVQDMDHENMFWYRQDPGLGLRLIYFSYDVKMKEKGDIPEGYSVSREKKERFSLILESASTNQTSMYLCASSPNRGLGQPQHFGDGTRLSIL.

The chain links TRBV30 to TRBJ2-2; D remains ambiguous. Germline V gene lookup returns CDR1 GTSNPN and CDR2 SVGIG (reference sequence). V gave up 5 bases and J gave up 6 bases, with 4 bases separating them. The CDR3 is 10 amino acids. The CDR3: CAWESGELFF. DNA for the CDR3: TGTGCCTGGGAATCCGGGGAGCTGTTTTTT.

This chain joins TRBV13 and TRBJ1-2; D may be TRBD1 (5 bases). V shed 5 bases and J shed 8 bases, with 21 bases lying between them. From germline, CDR1 is PRHDT and CDR2 FYEKMQ (reference sequence). This CDR3 has 15 amino acids. The CDR3 loop reads CASSPGTDEGRGYTF. For the CDR3, the DNA is TGTGCCAGCAGCCCAGGGACCGACGAGGGCCGCGGCTACACCTTC.

There are a few counts of this clone. The chain recombines TRBV25-1 with TRBJ2-7; D possibly corresponds to TRBD1 (5 bases). Germline V lookup: CDR1 MGHDK, CDR2 SYGVNS. This CDR3 contains 12 residues. V was clipped by 2 bases and J by 3 bases, with 5 bases between them. In nucleotides, the CDR3 is TGTGCCAGCAGTGAACAGGGCTACGAGCAGTACTTC. It codes for CASSEQGYEQYF.

The chain recombines TRBV5-1 with TRBJ2-7, with 8 bases aligning to TRBD2. This CDR3 is built from 14 residues. The germline V gene has CDR1 SGHRS and CDR2 YFSETQ. Trimming removed 7 bases from V and 0 bases from J; junction bases left unmatched: 6. CDR3 loop: CASFSGAGSYEQYF. For the CDR3, the DNA is TGCGCCAGCTTTAGCGGGGCAGGCTCCTACGAGCAGTACTTC.